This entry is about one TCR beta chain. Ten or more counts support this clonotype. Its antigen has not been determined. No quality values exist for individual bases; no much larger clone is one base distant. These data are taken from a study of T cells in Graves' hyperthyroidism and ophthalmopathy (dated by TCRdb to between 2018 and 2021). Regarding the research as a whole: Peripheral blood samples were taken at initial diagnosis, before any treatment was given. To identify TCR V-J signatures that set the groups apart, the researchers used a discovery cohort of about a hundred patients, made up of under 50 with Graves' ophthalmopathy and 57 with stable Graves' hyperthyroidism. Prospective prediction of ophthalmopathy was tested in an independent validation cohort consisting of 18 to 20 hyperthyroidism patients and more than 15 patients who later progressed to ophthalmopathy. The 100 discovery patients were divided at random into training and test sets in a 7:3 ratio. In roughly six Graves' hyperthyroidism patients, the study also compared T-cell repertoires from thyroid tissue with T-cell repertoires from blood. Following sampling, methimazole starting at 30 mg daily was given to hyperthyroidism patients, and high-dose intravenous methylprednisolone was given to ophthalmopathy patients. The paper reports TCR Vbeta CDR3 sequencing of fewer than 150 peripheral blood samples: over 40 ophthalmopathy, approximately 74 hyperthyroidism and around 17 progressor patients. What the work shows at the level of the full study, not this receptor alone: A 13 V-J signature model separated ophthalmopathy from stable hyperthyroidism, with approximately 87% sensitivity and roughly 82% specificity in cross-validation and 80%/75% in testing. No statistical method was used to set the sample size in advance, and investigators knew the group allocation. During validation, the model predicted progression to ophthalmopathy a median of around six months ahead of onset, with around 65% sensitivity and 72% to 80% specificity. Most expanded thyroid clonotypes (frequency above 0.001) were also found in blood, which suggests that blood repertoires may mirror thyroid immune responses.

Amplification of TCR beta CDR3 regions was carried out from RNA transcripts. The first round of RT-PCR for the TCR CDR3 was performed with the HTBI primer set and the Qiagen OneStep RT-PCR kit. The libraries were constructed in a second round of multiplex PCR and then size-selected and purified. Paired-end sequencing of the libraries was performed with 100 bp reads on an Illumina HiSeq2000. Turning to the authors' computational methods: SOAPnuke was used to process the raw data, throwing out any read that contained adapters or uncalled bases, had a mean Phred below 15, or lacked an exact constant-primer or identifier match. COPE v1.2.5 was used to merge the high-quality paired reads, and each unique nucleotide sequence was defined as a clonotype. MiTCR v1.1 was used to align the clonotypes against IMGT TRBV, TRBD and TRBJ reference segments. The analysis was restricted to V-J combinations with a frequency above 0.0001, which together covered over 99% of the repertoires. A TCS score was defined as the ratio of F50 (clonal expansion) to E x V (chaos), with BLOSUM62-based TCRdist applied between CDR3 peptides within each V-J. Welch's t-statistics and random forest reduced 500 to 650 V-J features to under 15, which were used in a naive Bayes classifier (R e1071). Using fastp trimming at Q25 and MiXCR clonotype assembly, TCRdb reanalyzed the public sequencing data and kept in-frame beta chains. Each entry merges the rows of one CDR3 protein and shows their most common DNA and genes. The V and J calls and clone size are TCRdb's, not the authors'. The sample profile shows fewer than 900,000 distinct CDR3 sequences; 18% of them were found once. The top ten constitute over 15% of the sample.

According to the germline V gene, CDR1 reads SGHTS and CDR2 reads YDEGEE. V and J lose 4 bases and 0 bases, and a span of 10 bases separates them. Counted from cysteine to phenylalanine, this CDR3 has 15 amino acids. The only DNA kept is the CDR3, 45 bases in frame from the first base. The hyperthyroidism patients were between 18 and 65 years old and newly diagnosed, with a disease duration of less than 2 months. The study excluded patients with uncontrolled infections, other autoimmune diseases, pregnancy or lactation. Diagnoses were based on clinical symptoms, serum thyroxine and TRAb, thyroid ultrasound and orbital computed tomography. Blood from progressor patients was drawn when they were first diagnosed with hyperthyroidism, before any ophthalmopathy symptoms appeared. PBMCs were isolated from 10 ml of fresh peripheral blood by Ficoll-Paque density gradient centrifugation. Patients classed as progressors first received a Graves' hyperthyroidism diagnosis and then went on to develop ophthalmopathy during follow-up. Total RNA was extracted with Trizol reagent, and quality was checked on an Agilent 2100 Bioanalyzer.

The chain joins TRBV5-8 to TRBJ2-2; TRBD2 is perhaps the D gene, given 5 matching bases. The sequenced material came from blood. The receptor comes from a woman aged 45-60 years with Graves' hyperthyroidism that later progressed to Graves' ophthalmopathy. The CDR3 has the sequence CASSGLMPNTGELFF. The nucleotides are TGTGCCAGCAGCGGACTTATGCCGAACACCGGGGAGCTGTTTTTT.